The entry below gives a single TCR beta chain sequence along with its context. Antigen specificity is unknown. The sample is drawn from a study of OX40 agonist ivuxolimab in advanced cancers. Study-wide points: At 0.1-3.0 mg/kg, partial responders had clonal expansion among the lowest observed. At 0.1 to 3.0 mg/kg, CD4+ and CD8+ blood T cells expanded clonally by week 6.

Trimming stripped 0 bases from V and 7 bases from J, with 10 bases between. The CDR3 is 13 residues long. Germline CDR1 SGHRS, CDR2 YFSETQ. Data came from immunoSEQ multiplex PCR; TCRdb stores just in-frame clones and leaves some out. This table has about 98,000 clones, 75% to 90% appearing once. This receptor was identified in an adult with an advanced solid tumor such as melanoma, head and neck, liver or kidney cancer. Specimen: CD4+ or CD8+ T cells sorted from blood, collected in a trial of the OX40 agonist ivuxolimab. The V and J genes are TRBV5-1 and TRBJ1-1; tentatively, D is TRBD1 (5 bases). CDR3 residues: CASSLGDRREAFF. The CDR3 bases are TGCGCCAGCAGCTTGGGGGACCGCCGTGAAGCTTTCTTT.